The source of this T cell receptor beta chain is a study of CD8 T cells in Susac syndrome. Findings and limits, study-wide: A relatively small number of individuals underwent TCR sequencing and HLA analysis.

Trimming cost V 0 bases and J 7 bases, with 14 bases left between them. The germline V gene has CDR1 KGHDR and CDR2 SFDVKD. This CDR3 comprises 16 residues. As concerns this clonotype: The antigen is not known.

The RNA, roughly 0.5 to 1 ug, was put through reverse transcription using random hexamers. The TCR beta CDR3 was amplified by immunoSEQ multiplex PCR across 54 Vbeta, 13 Jbeta. TCRdb reprocessed the immunoSEQ multiplex PCR reads with MiXCR, giving one entry per CDR3 protein. The sample lists around 190,000 distinct CDR3 sequences, about 95% occurring once. Sequencing of TCR beta covered CD8+ and CD4+ T cells obtained from blood. The rearrangement joins TRBV24-1 to TRBJ2-2; D may be TRBD1 or TRBD2 (6 bases each). The sample taken for sequencing was CD4+ T cells from PBMCs. The receptor comes from a human donor in good health. The CDR3 sequence: CATSDLQGGHGGELFF. The CDR3 region has the DNA TGTGCCACCAGTGATTTGCAAGGGGGGCACGGCGGGGAGCTGTTTTTT.